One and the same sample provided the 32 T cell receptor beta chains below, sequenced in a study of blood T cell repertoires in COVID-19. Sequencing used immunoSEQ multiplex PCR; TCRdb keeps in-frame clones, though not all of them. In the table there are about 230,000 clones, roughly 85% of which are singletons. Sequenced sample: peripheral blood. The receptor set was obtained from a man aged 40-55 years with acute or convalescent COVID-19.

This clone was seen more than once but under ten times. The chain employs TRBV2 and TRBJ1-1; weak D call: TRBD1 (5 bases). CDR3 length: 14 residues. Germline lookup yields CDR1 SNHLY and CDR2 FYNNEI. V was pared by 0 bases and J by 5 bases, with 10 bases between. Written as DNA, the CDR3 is TGTGCCAGCAGTGAAGCAGGGGTGAGGACTGAAGCTTTCTTT. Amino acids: CASSEAGVRTEAFF.

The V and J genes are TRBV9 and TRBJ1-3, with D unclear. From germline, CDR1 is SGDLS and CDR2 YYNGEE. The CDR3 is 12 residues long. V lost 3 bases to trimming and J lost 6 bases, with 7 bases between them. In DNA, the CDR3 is TGTGCCAGCAGCGAGAGTAAAAACACCATATATTTT. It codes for CASSESKNTIYF.

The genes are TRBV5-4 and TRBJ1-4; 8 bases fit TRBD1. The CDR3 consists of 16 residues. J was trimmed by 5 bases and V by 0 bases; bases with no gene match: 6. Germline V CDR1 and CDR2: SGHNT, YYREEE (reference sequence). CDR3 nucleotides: TGTGCCAGCAGCTTGGTTCGACAGGGGAAAAATGAAAAACTGTTTTTT. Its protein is CASSLVRQGKNEKLFF.

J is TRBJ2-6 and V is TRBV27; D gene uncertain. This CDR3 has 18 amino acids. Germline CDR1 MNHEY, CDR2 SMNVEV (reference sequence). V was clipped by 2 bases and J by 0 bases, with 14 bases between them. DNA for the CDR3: TGTGCCAGCAGTTTAAGAGGAATCAGCTACTCTGGGGCCAACGTCCTGACTTTC. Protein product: CASSLRGISYSGANVLTF.

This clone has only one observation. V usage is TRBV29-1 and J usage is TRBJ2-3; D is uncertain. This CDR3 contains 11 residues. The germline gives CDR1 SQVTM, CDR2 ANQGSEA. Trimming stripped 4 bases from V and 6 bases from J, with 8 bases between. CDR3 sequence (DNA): TGCAGCGTTGGGCTCGGGGATACGCAGTATTTT. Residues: CSVGLGDTQYF.

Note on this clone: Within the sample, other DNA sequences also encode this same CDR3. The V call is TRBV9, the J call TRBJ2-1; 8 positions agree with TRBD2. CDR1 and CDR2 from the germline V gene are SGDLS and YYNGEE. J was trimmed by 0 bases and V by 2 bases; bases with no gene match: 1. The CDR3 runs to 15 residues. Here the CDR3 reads CASSVSGSSYNEQFF. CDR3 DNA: TGTGCCAGCAGCGTCAGCGGGAGCTCCTACAATGAGCAGTTCTTC.

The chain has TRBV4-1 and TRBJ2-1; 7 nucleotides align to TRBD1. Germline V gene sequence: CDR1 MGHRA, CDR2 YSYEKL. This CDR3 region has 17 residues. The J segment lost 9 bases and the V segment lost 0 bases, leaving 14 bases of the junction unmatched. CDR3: CASSQDHRQGGRSEQFF. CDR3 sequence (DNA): TGCGCCAGCAGCCAAGATCATCGACAGGGTGGTCGGAGTGAGCAGTTCTTC.

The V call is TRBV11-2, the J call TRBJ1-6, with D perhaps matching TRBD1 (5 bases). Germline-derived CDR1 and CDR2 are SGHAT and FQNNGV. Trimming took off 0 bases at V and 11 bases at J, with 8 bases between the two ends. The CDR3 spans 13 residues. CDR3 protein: CASSLERGTPLHF. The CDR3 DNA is TGTGCCAGCAGCTTAGAAAGGGGAACACCCCTCCACTTT. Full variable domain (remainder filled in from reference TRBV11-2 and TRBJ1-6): EAGVAQSPRYKIIEKRQSVAFWCNPISGHATLYWYQQILGQGPKLLIQFQNNGVVDDSQLPKDRFSAERLKGVDSTLKIQPAKLEDSAVYLCASSLERGTPLHFGNGTRLTVT.

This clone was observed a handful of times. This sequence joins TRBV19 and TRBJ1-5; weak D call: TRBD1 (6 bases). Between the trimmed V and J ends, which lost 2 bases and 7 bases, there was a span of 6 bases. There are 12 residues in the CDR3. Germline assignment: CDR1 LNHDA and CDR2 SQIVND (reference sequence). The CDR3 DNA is TGTGCCAGTAGTATAAGGGGGCAGCCCCAGCATTTT. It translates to CASSIRGQPQHF. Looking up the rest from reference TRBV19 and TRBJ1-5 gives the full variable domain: DGGITQSPKYLFRKEGQNVTLSCEQNLNHDAMYWYRQDPGQGLRLIYYSQIVNDFQKGDIAEGYSVSREKKESFPLTVTSAQKNPTAFYLCASSIRGQPQHFGDGTRLSIL.

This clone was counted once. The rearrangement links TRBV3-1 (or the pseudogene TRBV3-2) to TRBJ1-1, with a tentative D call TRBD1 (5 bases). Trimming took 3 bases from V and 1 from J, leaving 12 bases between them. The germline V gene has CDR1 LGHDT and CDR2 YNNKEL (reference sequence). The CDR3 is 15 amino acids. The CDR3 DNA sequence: TGTGCCAGCAGCCATACGGGGGGTGGGAACACTGAAGCTTTCTTT. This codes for CASSHTGGGNTEAFF.

This CDR3 is CASSLEGSGQPPLHF. The CDR3 coding sequence is TGTGCCAGCAGCTTGGAGGGGTCAGGTCAGCCACCCCTCCACTTT. This chain uses TRBV5-6 with TRBJ1-6; D might be TRBD1 (5 bases). The CDR3 runs to 15 residues. Between the trimmed V and J ends, which lost 0 bases and 11 bases, there was a span of 15 bases. Germline V CDR1 and CDR2: SGHDT, YYEEEE.

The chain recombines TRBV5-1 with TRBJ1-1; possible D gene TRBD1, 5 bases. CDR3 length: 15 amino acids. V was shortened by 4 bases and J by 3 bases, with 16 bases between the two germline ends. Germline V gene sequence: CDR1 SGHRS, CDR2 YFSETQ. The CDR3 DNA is TGCGCCAGCAGCCTTAGACCCTTACAGGACACTGAAGCTTTCTTT. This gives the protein CASSLRPLQDTEAFF.

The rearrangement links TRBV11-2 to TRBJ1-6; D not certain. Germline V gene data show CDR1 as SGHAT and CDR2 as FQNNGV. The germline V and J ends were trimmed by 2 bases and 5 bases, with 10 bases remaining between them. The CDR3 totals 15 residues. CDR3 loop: CASSLFPQNNSPLHF. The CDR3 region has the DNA TGTGCCAGCAGCTTATTCCCTCAGAATAATTCACCCCTCCACTTT.

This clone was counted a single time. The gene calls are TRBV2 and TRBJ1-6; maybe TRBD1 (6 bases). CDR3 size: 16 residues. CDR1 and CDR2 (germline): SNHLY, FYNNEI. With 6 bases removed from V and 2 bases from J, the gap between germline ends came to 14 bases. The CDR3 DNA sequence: TGTGCCAGCAGGACTGGTGGGGGCACCTATAATTCACCCCTCCACTTT. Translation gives CASRTGGGTYNSPLHF.

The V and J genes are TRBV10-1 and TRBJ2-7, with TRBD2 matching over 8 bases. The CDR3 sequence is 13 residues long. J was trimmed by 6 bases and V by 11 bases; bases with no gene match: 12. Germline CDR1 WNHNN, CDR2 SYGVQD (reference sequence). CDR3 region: CAESGGPPGEQYF. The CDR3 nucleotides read TGCGCCGAGAGCGGGGGTCCCCCCGGCGAGCAGTACTTC.

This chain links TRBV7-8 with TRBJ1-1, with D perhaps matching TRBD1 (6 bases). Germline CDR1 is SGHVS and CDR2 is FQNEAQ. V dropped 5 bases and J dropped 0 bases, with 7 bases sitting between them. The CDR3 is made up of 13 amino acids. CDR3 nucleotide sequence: TGTGCCAGCAGCCGACAGGTGAACACTGAAGCTTTCTTT. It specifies CASSRQVNTEAFF.

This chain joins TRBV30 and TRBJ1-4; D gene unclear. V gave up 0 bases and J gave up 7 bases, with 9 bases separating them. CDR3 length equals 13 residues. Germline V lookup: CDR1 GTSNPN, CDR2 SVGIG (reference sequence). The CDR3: CAWSVSVGEKLFF. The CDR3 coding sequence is TGTGCCTGGAGTGTTTCGGTCGGTGAAAAACTGTTTTTT.

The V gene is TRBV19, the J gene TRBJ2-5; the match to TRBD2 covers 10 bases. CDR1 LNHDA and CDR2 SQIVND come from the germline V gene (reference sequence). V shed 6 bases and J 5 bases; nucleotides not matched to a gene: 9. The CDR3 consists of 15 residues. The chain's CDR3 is CASRSGTSVRETQYF. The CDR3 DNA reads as TGTGCCAGTAGATCCGGGACTAGCGTCCGTGAGACCCAGTACTTC.

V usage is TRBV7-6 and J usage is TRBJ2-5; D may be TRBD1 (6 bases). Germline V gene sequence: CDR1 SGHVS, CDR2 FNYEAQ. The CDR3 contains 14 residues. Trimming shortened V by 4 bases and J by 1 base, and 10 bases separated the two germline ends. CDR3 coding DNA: TGTGCCAGCAGCTCCAACAGGGTCCAAGAGACCCAGTACTTC. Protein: CASSSNRVQETQYF. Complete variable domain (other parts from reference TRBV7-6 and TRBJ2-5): GAGVSQSPRYKVTKRGQDVALRCDPISGHVSLYWYRQALGQGPEFLTYFNYEAQQDKSGLPNDRFSAERPEGSISTLTIQRTEQRDSAMYRCASSSNRVQETQYFGPGTRLLVL.

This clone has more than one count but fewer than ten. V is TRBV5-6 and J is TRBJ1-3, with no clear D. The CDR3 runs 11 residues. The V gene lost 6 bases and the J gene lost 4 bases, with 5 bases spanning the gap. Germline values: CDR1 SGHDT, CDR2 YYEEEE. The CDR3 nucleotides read TGTGCCAGCACGGGGGGAAACACCATATATTTT. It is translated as CASTGGNTIYF.

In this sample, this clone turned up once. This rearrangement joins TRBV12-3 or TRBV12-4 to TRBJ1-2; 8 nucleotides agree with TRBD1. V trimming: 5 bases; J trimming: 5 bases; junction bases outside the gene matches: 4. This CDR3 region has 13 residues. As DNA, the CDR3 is TGTGCCAGCAGTGAGGACAGGGAGTATGGCTACACCTTC. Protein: CASSEDREYGYTF.

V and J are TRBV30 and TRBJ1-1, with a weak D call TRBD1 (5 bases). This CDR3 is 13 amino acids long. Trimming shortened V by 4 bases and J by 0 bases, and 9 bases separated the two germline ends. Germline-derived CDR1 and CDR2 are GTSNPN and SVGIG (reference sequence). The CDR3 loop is CAWNRQMNTEAFF. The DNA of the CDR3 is TGTGCCTGGAATCGACAGATGAACACTGAAGCTTTCTTT.

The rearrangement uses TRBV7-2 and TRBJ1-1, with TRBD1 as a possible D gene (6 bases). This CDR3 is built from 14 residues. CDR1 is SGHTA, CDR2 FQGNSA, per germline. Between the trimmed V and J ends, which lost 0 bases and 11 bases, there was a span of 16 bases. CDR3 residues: CASSLAGASGEAFF. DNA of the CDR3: TGTGCCAGCAGCTTAGCGGGGGCCTCAGGTGAGGCTTTCTTT.

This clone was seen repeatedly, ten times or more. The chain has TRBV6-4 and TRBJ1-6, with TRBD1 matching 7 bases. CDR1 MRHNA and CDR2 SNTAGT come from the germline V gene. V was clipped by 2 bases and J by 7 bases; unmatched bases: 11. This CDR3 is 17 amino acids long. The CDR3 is CASSDPSRQGPNSPLHF. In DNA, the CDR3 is TGTGCCAGCAGTGACCCGTCCCGACAGGGACCCAATTCACCCCTCCACTTT.

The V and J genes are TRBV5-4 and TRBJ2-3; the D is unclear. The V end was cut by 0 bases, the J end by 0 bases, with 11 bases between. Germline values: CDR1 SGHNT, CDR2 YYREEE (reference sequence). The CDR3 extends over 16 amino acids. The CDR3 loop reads CASSLVLTQSTDTQYF. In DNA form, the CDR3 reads TGTGCCAGCAGCTTGGTGTTGACACAAAGCACAGATACGCAGTATTTT.

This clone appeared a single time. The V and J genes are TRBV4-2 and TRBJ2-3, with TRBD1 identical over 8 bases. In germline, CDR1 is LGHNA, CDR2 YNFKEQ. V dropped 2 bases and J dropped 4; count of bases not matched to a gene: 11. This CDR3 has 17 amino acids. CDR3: CASSQSLTGVVSDTQYF. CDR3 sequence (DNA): TGTGCCAGCAGCCAATCTTTGACAGGGGTTGTGTCAGATACGCAGTATTTT.

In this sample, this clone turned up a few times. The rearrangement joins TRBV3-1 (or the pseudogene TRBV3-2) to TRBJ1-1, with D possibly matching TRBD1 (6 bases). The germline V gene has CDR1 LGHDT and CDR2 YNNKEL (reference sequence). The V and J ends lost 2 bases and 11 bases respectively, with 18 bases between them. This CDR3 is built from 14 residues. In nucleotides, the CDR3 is TGTGCCAGCAGCCAACTGACAGGCCAACTCGGGGCTTTCTTT. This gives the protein CASSQLTGQLGAFF.

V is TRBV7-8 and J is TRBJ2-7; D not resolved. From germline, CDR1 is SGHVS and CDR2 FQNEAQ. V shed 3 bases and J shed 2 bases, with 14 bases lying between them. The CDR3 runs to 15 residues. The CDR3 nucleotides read TGTGCCAGCAGCTTGATGCAGACAATCCCCTACGAGCAGTACTTC. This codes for CASSLMQTIPYEQYF.

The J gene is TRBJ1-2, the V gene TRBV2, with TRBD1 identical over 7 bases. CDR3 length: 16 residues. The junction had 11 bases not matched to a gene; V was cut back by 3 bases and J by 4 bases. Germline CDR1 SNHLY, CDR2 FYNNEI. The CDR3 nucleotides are TGTGCCAGCAGTGAGGTCAATGAGGGACAGTTCTATGGCTACACCTTC. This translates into CASSEVNEGQFYGYTF.

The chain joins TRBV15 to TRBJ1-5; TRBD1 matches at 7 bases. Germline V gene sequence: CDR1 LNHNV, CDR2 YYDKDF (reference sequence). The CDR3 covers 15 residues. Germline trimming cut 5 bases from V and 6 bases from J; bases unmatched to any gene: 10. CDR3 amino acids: CATSRSRQGPQPQHF. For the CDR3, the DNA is TGTGCCACCAGCCGGAGCCGACAGGGTCCTCAGCCCCAGCATTTT.

CDR3 protein: CASSVDERGRRYGYTF. In DNA form, the CDR3 reads TGTGCCAGCAGCGTAGATGAGAGGGGGCGTCGGTATGGCTACACCTTC. The V and J genes are TRBV9 and TRBJ1-2; TRBD1 matches at 7 bases. Losses at the gene ends were 0 bases for V and 5 bases for J; bases not matched to a gene: 10. Germline values: CDR1 SGDLS, CDR2 YYNGEE. CDR3 length: 16 residues.

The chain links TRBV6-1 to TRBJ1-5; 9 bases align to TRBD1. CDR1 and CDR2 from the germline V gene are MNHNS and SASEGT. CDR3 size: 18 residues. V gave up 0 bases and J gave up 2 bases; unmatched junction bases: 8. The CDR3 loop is CASSEAIFRDRGNQPQHF. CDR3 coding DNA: TGTGCCAGCAGTGAAGCAATTTTCCGGGACAGGGGCAATCAGCCCCAGCATTTT.